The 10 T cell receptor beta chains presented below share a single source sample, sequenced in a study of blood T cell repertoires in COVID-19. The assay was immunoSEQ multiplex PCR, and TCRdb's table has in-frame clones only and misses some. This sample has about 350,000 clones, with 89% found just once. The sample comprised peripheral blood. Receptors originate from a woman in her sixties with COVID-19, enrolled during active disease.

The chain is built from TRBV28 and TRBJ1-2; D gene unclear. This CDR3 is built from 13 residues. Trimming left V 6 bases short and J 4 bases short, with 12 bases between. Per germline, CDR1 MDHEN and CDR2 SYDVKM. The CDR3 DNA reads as TGTGCCAGCAGGCGAACTGCTCTCTATGGCTACACCTTC. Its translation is CASRRTALYGYTF.

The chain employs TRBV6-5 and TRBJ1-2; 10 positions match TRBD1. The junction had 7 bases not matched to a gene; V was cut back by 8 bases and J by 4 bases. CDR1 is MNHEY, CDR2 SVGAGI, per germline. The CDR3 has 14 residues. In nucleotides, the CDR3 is TGTGCCAGCCTTGGGACAGGGGAAACCTATGGCTACACCTTC. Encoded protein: CASLGTGETYGYTF.

CDR3 sequence reads: CASSETRVGGEKLFF. In nucleotides, the CDR3 is TGTGCCAGCAGTGAAACGAGGGTAGGGGGTGAAAAACTGTTTTTT. The rearrangement uses TRBV2 and TRBJ1-4; a weak D match, TRBD1 (6 bases). V was trimmed by 2 bases and J by 7 bases, leaving 14 bases between them. Looked up from germline, CDR1 is SNHLY and CDR2 is FYNNEI. The CDR3 sequence is 15 residues long.

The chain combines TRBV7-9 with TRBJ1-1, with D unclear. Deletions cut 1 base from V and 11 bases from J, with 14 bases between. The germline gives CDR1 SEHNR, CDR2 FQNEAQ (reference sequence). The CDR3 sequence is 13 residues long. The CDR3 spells CASSLEGAKPAFF. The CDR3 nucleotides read TGTGCCAGCAGCTTAGAGGGAGCTAAGCCGGCTTTCTTT.

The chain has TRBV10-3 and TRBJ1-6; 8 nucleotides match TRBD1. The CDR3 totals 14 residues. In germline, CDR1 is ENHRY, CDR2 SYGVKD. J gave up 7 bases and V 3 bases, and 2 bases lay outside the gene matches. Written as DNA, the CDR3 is TGTGCCATCAGTGACAGGGGGCAAAATTCACCCCTCCACTTT. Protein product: CAISDRGQNSPLHF.

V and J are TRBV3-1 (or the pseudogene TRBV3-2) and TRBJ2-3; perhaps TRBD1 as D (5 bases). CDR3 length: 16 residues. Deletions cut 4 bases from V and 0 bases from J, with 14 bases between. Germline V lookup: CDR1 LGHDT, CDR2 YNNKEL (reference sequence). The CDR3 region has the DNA TGTGCCAGCAGCCCTCGCAGGGCACTCAGCACAGATACGCAGTATTTT. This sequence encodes CASSPRRALSTDTQYF.

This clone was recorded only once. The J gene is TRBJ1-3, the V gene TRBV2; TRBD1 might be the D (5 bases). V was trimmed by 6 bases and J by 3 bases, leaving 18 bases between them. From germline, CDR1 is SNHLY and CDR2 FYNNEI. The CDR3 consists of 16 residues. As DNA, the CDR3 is TGTGCCAGCAGGAACTGGGGGGAAATAGTTGGAAACACCATATATTTT. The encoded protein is CASRNWGEIVGNTIYF.

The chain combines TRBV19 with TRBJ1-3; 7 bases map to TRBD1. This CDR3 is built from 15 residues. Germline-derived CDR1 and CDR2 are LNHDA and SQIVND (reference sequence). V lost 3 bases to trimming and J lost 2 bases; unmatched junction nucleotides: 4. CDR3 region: CASSIATGAGNTIYF. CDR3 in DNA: TGTGCCAGTAGTATTGCAACAGGGGCTGGAAACACCATATATTTT.

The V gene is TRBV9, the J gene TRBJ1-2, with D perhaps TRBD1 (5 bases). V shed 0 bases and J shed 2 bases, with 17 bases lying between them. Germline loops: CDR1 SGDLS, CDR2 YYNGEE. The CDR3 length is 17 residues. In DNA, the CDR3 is TGTGCCAGCAGCGTAGCTACGGCGGGGCCGCTGAACTATGGCTACACCTTC. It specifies CASSVATAGPLNYGYTF.

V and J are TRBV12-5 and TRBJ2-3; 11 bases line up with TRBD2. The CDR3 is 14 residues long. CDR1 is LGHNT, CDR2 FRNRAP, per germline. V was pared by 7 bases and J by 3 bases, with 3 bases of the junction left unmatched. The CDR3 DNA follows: TGTGCTAGTGCCCCTAGCGGGGGGACAGATACGCAGTATTTT. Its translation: CASAPSGGTDTQYF.